Detailed here is one T cell receptor beta chain. What it binds is not known. Vbeta (60) and Jbeta (13) primers were used in the PCR. In the original analysis: Among the unique TCR beta chains that a later analysis counted, some 73 million in all, about 11 million were shared. Measured with immunoSEQ multiplex PCR; TCRdb has only the in-frame clones, and not every one. The DNA gave D and trimming, while V, J and clone size come from that table. The repertoire includes roughly 170,000 clones, approximately 81% of them detected once, and around 1.5% sits in the top ten. V lost 0 bases, J lost 3 bases, and 7 bases lay in between. The CDR3 is 14 amino acids. The V gene's germline CDR1 is SGHRS and CDR2 YFSETQ. This entry belongs to a study of cytomegalovirus exposure and HLA in healthy donors. Study-wide findings and caveats: In a later analysis, across HLA loci, associated TCR counts were highest for DRB1, lowest for HLA-C.

This clonotype originated in a male donor in good health and CMV-seronegative. The sequencing input was PBMCs. The chain combines TRBV5-1 with TRBJ1-5; D possibly corresponds to TRBD1 (6 bases). The CDR3 protein is CASSLDRDNQPQHF. CDR3 sequence (DNA): TGCGCCAGCAGCTTGGACAGGGACAATCAGCCCCAGCATTTT.